This TCR beta chain is from a study of blood T cell repertoires in COVID-19. The wider study: The study drew acute and convalescent COVID-19 samples from the United States, Italy and Spain. Sample material is recorded as cDNA or gDNA derived from T cells, B-cell-depleted T cells, or PBMCs.

V was cut by 2 bases and J by 2 bases, with 17 bases left in between. The CDR3 runs to 17 residues. Looked up from germline, CDR1 is SGHAT and CDR2 is FQNNGV. In the authors' methods: Reference gene primer amplification yielded estimated nucleated cell counts. Sequencing was performed with immunoSEQ multiplex PCR; in TCRdb, only in-frame clones are kept and a portion is missing. The V and J calls and clone size are taken from that table; D and trimming were inferred from the DNA. The table records 250,000 to 350,000 clones, 80% to 90% of them present only once. Sequenced: peripheral blood. The rearrangement links TRBV11-2 to TRBJ2-3; the D gene is possibly TRBD2 (6 bases). The clonotype originates from a woman in her seventies with COVID-19, enrolled during active disease. The CDR3 DNA sequence: TGTGCCAGCAGCTTAAGATGGGAAGGAGGGTCCACAGATACGCAGTATTTT. Residues: CASSLRWEGGSTDTQYF.